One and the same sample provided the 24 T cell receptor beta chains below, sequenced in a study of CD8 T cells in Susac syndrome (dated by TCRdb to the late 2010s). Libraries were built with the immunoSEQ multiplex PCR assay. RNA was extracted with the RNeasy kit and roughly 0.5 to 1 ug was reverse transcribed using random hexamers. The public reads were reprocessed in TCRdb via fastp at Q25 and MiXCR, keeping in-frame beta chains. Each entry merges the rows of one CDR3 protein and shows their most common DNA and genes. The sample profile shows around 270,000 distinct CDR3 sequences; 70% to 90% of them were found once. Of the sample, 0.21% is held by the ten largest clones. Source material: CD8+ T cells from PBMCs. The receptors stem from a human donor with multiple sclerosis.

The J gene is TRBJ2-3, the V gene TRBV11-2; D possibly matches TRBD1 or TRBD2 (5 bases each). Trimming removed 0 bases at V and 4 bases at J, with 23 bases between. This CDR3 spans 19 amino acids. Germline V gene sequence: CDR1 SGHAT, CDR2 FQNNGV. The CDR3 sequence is CASSLDSPGPMIIPDTQYF. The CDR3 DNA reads TGTGCCAGCAGCTTAGACTCCCCGGGGCCTATGATTATTCCAGATACGCAGTATTTT. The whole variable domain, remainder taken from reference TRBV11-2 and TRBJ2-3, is EAGVAQSPRYKIIEKRQSVAFWCNPISGHATLYWYQQILGQGPKLLIQFQNNGVVDDSQLPKDRFSAERLKGVDSTLKIQPAKLEDSAVYLCASSLDSPGPMIIPDTQYFGPGTRLTVL.

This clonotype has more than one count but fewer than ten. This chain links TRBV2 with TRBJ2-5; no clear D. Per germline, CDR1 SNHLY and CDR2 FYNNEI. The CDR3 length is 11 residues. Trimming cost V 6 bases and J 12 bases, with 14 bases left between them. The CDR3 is CASSPQGEKYF. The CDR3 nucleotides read TGTGCCAGCAGCCCACAAGGAGAAAAGTACTTC. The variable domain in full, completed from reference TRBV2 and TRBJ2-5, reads EPEVTQTPSHQVTQMGQEVILRCVPISNHLYFYWYRQILGQKVEFLVSFYNNEISEKSEIFDDQFSVERPDGSNFTLKIRSTKLEDSAMYFCASSPQGEKYFGPGTRLLVL.

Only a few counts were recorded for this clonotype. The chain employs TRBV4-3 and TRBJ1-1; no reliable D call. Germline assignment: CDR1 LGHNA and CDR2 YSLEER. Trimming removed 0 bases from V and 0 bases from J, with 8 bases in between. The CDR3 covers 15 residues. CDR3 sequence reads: CASSQEDGLNTEAFF. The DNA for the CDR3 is TGCGCCAGCAGCCAAGAGGACGGGTTGAACACTGAAGCTTTCTTT.

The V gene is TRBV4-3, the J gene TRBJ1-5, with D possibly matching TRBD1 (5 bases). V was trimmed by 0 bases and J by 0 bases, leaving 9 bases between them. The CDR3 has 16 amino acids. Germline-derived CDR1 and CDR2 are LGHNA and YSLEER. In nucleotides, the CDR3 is TGCGCCAGCAGCCAAGATGCGGGGGTTAGCAATCAGCCCCAGCATTTT. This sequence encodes CASSQDAGVSNQPQHF.

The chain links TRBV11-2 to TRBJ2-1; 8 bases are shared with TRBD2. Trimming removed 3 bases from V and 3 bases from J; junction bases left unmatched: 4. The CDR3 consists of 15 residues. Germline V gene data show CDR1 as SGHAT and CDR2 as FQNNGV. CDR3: CASSLPGLGYNEQFF. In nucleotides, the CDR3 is TGTGCCAGCAGCTTGCCGGGACTAGGCTACAATGAGCAGTTCTTC.

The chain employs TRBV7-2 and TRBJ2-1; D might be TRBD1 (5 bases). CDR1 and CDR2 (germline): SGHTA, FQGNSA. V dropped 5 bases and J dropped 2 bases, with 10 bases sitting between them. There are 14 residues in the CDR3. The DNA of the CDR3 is TGTGCCAGCAGCGACCTAGGGGCCTACAATGAGCAGTTCTTC. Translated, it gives CASSDLGAYNEQFF.

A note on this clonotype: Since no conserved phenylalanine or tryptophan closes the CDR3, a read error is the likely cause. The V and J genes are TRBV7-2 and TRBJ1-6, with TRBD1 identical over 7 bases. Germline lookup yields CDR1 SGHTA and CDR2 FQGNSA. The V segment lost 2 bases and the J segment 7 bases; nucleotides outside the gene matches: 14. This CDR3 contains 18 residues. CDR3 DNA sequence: TGTGCCAGCAGCTTACTGTTCCCCACGACAGGGCCAAATTCACCCCTCCACCTT. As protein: CASSLLFPTTGPNSPLHL.

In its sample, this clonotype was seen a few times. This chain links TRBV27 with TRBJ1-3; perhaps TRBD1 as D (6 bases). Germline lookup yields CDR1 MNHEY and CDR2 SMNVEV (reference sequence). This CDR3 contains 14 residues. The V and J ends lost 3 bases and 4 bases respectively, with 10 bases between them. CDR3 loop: CASSFGGSGNTIYF. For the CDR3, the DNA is TGTGCCAGCAGTTTTGGGGGCTCCGGAAACACCATATATTTT.

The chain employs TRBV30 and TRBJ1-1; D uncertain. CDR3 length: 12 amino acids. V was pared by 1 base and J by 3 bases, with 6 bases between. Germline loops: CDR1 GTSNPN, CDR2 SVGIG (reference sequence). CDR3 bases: TGTGCCTGGAGTGAGGTGGACACTGAAGCTTTCTTT. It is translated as CAWSEVDTEAFF.

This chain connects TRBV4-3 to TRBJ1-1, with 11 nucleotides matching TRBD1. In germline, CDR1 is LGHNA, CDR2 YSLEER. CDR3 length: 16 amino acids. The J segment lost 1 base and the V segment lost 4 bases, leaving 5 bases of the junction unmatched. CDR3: CASSPGTGGENTEAFF. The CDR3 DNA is TGCGCCAGCAGCCCGGGGACAGGGGGGGAGAACACTGAAGCTTTCTTT.

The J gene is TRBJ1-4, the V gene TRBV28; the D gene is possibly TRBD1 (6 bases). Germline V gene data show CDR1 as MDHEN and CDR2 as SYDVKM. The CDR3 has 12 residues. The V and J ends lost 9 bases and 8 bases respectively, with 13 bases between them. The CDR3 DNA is TGTGCCAGTTACAGGGTTCGGGAAAAACTGTTTTTT. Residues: CASYRVREKLFF.

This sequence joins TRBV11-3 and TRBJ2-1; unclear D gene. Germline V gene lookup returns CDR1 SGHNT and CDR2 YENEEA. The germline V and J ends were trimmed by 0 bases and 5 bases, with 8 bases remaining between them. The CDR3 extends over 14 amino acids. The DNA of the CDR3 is TGTGCCAGCAGCTTAGAGGGCGGCAACAATGAGCAGTTCTTC. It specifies CASSLEGGNNEQFF.

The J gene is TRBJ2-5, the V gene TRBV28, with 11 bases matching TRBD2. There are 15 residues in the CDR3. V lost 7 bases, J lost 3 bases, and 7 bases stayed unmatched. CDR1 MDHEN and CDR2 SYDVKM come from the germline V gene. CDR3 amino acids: CASTLLAGVEETQYF. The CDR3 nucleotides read TGTGCCAGCACCTTACTAGCGGGAGTTGAAGAGACCCAGTACTTC.

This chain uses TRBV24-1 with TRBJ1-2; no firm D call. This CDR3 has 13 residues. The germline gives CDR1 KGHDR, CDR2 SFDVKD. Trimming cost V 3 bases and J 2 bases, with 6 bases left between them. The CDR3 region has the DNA TGTGCCACCAGTGATGCAGACAACTATGGCTACACCTTC. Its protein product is CATSDADNYGYTF.

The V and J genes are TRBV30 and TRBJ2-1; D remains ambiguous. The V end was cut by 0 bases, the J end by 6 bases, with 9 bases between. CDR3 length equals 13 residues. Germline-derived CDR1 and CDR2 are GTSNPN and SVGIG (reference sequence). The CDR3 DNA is TGTGCCTGGAGTGTAGTCCCCGGCAATGAGCAGTTCTTC. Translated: CAWSVVPGNEQFF.

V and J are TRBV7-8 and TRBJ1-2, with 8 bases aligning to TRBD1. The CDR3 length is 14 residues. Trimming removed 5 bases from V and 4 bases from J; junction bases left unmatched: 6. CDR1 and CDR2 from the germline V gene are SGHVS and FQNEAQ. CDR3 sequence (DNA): TGTGCCAGCAGCGAGGACAGGGCCCCCTATGGCTACACCTTC. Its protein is CASSEDRAPYGYTF.

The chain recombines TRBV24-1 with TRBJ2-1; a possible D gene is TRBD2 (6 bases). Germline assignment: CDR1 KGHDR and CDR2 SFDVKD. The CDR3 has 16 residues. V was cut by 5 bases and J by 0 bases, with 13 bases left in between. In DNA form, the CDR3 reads TGTGCCACCAGTGGTAGCGGAGGAAGCTCCTACAATGAGCAGTTCTTC. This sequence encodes CATSGSGGSSYNEQFF.

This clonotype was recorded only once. The CDR3 reads CASIEGSSYNEQFF. CDR3 nucleotide sequence: TGTGCCAGCATAGAGGGGAGCTCCTACAATGAGCAGTTCTTC. The chain employs TRBV2 and TRBJ2-1; the D gene could be TRBD1 or TRBD2 (5 bases each). Per germline, CDR1 SNHLY and CDR2 FYNNEI. This CDR3 comprises 14 residues. V was cut by 7 bases and J by 0 bases, with 10 bases left in between. The full variable domain, in which reference TRBV2 and TRBJ2-1 provide the parts outside the CDR3, is EPEVTQTPSHQVTQMGQEVILRCVPISNHLYFYWYRQILGQKVEFLVSFYNNEISEKSEIFDDQFSVERPDGSNFTLKIRSTKLEDSAMYFCASIEGSSYNEQFFGPGTRLTVL.

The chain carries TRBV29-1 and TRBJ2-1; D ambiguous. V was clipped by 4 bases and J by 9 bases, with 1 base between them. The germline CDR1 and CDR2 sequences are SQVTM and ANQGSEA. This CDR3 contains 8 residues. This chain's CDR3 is CSVGEQFF. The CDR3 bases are TGCAGCGTTGGTGAGCAGTTCTTC.

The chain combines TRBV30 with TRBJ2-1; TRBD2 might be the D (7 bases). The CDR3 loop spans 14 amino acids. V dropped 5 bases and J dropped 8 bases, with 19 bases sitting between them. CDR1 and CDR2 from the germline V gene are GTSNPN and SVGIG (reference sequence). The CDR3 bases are TGTGCCTGGCGAGGGGGGGCGGGAGTTGATGAGCAGTTCTTC. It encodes CAWRGGAGVDEQFF.

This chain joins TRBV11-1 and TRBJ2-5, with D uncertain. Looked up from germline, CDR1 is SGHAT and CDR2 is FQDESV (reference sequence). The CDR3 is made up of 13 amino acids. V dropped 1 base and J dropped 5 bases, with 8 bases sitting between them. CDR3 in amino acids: CASSLDVAETQYF. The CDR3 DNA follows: TGTGCCAGCAGCTTAGATGTGGCCGAGACCCAGTACTTC.

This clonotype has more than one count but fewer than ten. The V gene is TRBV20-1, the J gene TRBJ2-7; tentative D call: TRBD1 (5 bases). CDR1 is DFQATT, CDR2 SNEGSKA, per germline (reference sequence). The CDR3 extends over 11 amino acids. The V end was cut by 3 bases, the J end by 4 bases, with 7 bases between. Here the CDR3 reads CSASSGYEQYF. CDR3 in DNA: TGCAGTGCTAGCTCAGGGTACGAGCAGTACTTC.

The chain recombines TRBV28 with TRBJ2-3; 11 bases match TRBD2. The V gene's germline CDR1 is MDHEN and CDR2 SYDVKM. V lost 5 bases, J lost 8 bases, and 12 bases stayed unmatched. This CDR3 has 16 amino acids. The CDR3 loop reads CASSVLLAGEWGTQYF. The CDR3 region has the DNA TGTGCCAGCAGTGTACTACTAGCGGGAGAATGGGGTACGCAGTATTTT.

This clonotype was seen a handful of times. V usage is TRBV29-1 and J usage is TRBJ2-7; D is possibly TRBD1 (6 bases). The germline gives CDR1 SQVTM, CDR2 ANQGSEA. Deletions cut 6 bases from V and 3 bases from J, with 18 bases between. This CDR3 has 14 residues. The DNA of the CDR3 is TGCAGCGTCGGTGGGGACACCTTCCTCTACGAGCAGTACTTC. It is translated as CSVGGDTFLYEQYF.